This T cell receptor (beta chain) appears in the sequencing data of a study of blood T cell repertoires in COVID-19. Study in general: The United States, Italy and Spain supplied acute and convalescent COVID-19 samples. Sources were T cells, B-cell-depleted T cells, or PBMCs; the material itself was cDNA or gDNA.

Germline CDR1 reads MNHEY; CDR2 reads SVGEGT. The CDR3 length is 17 residues. J was trimmed by 5 bases and V by 0 bases; bases with no gene match: 10. Original analysis: The assay estimated nucleated cells by amplifying reference gene primers. The table came from immunoSEQ multiplex PCR; TCRdb's copy has only in-frame clones and leaves some out. The V and J calls and clone size were taken over from that table, and D and trimming were inferred from the DNA. The data contain approximately 150,000 clones, around 84% of them singletons. This receptor was taken from a human donor with acute or convalescent COVID-19. The donor label of this sample is uncertain. The rearrangement links TRBV6-2 or TRBV6-3 to TRBJ1-5, with 7 bases that match TRBD1. The sequencing sample was made of peripheral blood. CDR3 DNA: TGTGCCAGCAGTTACTCAATAACAGGGGTCTGGGATCAGCCCCAGCATTTT. Translating gives CASSYSITGVWDQPQHF.